This T cell receptor beta chain stems from a study of tumour-infiltrating T cells in Burkitt lymphoma (dated by TCRdb to 2018 to 2020). Notes on the research overall: TCR repertoire data were compared against clinical outcome, and productive clonality predicted overall survival and progression-free survival independently of established prognostic factors such as age at diagnosis.

A note on this clone: Its antigen is unknown. Per-nucleotide qualities are absent, and no much larger clonotype sits a single base away.

To prepare the library, the immunoSEQ multiplex PCR assay was applied. TCRdb's version of the immuneACCESS table is confined to in-frame rearrangements and falls short of the full clone set. An unresolved V gene accounts for under half of the shortfall where checked; the remainder is of unknown origin. The sample table holds 12,000 to 15,000 clones, of which 60% to 80% were seen once. The top ten clonotypes cover approximately 7% of the sample. Looking up the germline V gene (reference sequence) yields CDR1 LNHDA and CDR2 SQIVND. The CDR3 runs 14 residues from the cysteine to the phenylalanine. CDR3 DNA only is kept here, 42 bases in frame from base 1. Trimming removed 3 bases from V and 4 bases from J, leaving 13 bases between the germline ends.

The sequenced material came from tumor tissue. Recombination connected TRBV19 to TRBJ2-7; a tentative D match to TRBD1 spans 6 bases. The TCR comes from a human donor with diffuse large B-cell lymphoma. The CDR3 region: CASSMGQGSYEQYF. In nucleotides, the sequence is TGTGCCAGTAGTATGGGGCAGGGGAGTTACGAGCAGTACTTC. With the portions outside the CDR3 filled from the reference TRBV19 and TRBJ2-7 genes, the complete variable region becomes DGGITQSPKYLFRKEGQNVTLSCEQNLNHDAMYWYRQDPGQGLRLIYYSQIVNDFQKGDIAEGYSVSREKKESFPLTVTSAQKNPTAFYLCASSMGQGSYEQYFGPGTRLTVT.